This TCR beta chain stems from a study of Tregs in tolerant kidney transplant recipients. Related graft donors supplied nonmyeloablative bone marrow transplants, and mixed chimerism was transient. TCRdb keeps only in-frame clones here, not all; method: immunoSEQ multiplex PCR. The sample has tens of thousands of clones, about nine tenths seen once; the top ten hold about 16%. Germline V gene lookup returns CDR1 LNHDA and CDR2 SQIVND (reference sequence). Losses at the gene ends were 8 bases for V and 1 base for J; bases not matched to a gene: 6. The length of the CDR3 is 14 residues. The chain uses TRBV19 and TRBJ2-3; 7 positions match TRBD2. The clonotype was recovered from a human patient who received a combined kidney and bone marrow transplant. The graft donor may be the source of some T cells. The starting material was CD8+ T cells from blood (PBMCs), obtained 24 months after the transplant. CDR3 DNA: TGTGCCAGTTCCTTTGGGGGGGGCACAGATACGCAGTATTTT. Its protein product is CASSFGGGTDTQYF. Full variable domain (missing parts from reference TRBV19 and TRBJ2-3): DGGITQSPKYLFRKEGQNVTLSCEQNLNHDAMYWYRQDPGQGLRLIYYSQIVNDFQKGDIAEGYSVSREKKESFPLTVTSAQKNPTAFYLCASSFGGGTDTQYFGPGTRLTVL.